This paragraph reports one TCR beta chain. These data belong to a study of blood T cell repertoires in COVID-19. Study summary: Samples taken during acute and convalescent COVID-19 were collected in the United States, Italy and Spain.

V lost 4 bases and J 0 bases, leaving 5 bases between the germline ends. Germline V CDR1 and CDR2: KGHDR, SFDVKD. The CDR3 loop spans 13 amino acids. Produced via immunoSEQ multiplex PCR; TCRdb's table is partial and in-frame only. The table shows under 500,000 clones, with roughly 91% occurring only once. V usage is TRBV24-1 and J usage is TRBJ2-5; D gene ambiguous. The clonotype comes from a woman younger than 45 with acute or convalescent COVID-19. The specimen was peripheral blood. The CDR3 bases are TGTGCCACCAGTGACGGTAACCAAGAGACCCAGTACTTC. Amino acids: CATSDGNQETQYF.